These 28 T cell receptor beta chains came from one sample sequenced in a study of early T cells in non-severe SARS-CoV-2 infection. TCRdb re-called the 5' RACE reads with MiXCR, one entry per CDR3 protein. The data contain approximately 83,000 distinct CDR3 sequences, more than 13% of them singletons. Sequencing was carried out using whole blood. These receptor sequences come from an adult who was a healthcare worker with PCR-confirmed SARS-CoV-2 infection or an uninfected control (not recorded which).

This clonotype was seen a few times. This chain links TRBV3-1 with TRBJ2-1; 7 bases are a match to TRBD1. The CDR3 totals 15 residues. The germline V gene has CDR1 LGHDT and CDR2 YNNKEL (reference sequence). The trim removed 2 bases at V and 5 bases at J, leaving 6 bases unmatched. CDR3 sequence: CASSQPTGTDNEQFF. The CDR3 DNA sequence: TGTGCCAGCAGCCAACCCACCGGGACAGACAATGAGCAGTTCTTC.

V and J are TRBV20-1 and TRBJ2-3; 8 nucleotides agree with TRBD1. Germline V gene lookup returns CDR1 DFQATT and CDR2 SNEGSKA (reference sequence). V trimming: 6 bases; J trimming: 11 bases; junction bases outside the gene matches: 16. The CDR3 consists of 14 residues. CDR3 sequence (DNA): TGCAGTGCCGACGACTATTCAGGGGGCCCGATGCAGTATTTT. Amino acid sequence: CSADDYSGGPMQYF.

This chain connects TRBV20-1 to TRBJ2-1, with D possibly being TRBD2 (5 bases). The germline V and J ends were trimmed by 5 bases and 7 bases, with 15 bases remaining between them. There are 13 residues in the CDR3. The germline gives CDR1 DFQATT, CDR2 SNEGSKA (reference sequence). The CDR3 sequence: CSAVTRALNEQFF. The DNA for the CDR3 is TGCAGTGCTGTCACTAGGGCCTTGAATGAGCAGTTCTTC.

This clonotype was found a few times. CDR3 coding DNA: TGTGCCAGCAGGGACAGTGGCCTCTCTGGAAACACCATATATTTT. This translates into CASRDSGLSGNTIYF. The chain couples TRBV28 to TRBJ1-3; D perhaps matches TRBD1 (6 bases). The germline V and J ends were trimmed by 6 bases and 0 bases, with 12 bases remaining between them. Germline CDR1 reads MDHEN; CDR2 reads SYDVKM. The CDR3 length is 15 residues.

This clonotype was counted between two and nine times. This CDR3 reads CSVLPTGAYEQYF. In DNA, the CDR3 is TGCAGCGTCCTCCCGACAGGGGCTTACGAGCAGTACTTC. The chain uses TRBV29-1 and TRBJ2-7; 8 positions match TRBD1. The CDR3 sequence is 13 residues long. V dropped 6 bases and J dropped 4; count of bases not matched to a gene: 8. CDR1 and CDR2 (germline): SQVTM, ANQGSEA.

V usage is TRBV20-1 and J usage is TRBJ1-2, with D uncertain. The CDR3 is made up of 12 amino acids. The V end lost 0 bases, the J end lost 8 bases, and 10 bases lay between the germline ends. Germline values: CDR1 DFQATT, CDR2 SNEGSKA (reference sequence). The CDR3 here is CSARDTGVGYTF. The CDR3 nucleotides read TGCAGTGCTAGAGACACGGGAGTAGGCTACACCTTC.

This clonotype was seen a handful of times. This chain joins TRBV7-2 and TRBJ1-1; a possible D gene is TRBD1 (5 bases). The CDR3 totals 15 residues. Trimming took 1 base from V and 1 from J, leaving 10 bases between them. CDR1 and CDR2 from the germline V gene are SGHTA and FQGNSA. The CDR3 coding sequence is TGTGCCAGCAGCTTAGAGGCAAGGGGGAACACTGAAGCTTTCTTT. This sequence encodes CASSLEARGNTEAFF.

This clonotype was seen only a few times. The chain joins TRBV7-3 to TRBJ2-2, with D possibly matching TRBD2 (6 bases). The germline gives CDR1 SGHTA, CDR2 FQGTGA. Trimming cost V 2 bases and J 4 bases, with 14 bases left between them. The CDR3 sequence is 16 residues long. Here the CDR3 DNA reads TGTGCCAGCAGCTTAGGGCGGGACTTCTTCACCGGGGAGCTGTTTTTT. It codes for CASSLGRDFFTGELFF. The full variable domain, completed using reference TRBV7-3 and TRBJ2-2, is GAGVSQTPSNKVTEKGKYVELRCDPISGHTALYWYRQSLGQGPEFLIYFQGTGAADDSGLPNDRFFAVRPEGSVSTLKIQRTERGDSAVYLCASSLGRDFFTGELFFGEGSRLTVL.

The chain links TRBV6-1 to TRBJ2-5; D remains unclear. Trimming cost V 1 base and J 1 base, with 7 bases left between them. CDR1 and CDR2 from the germline V gene are MNHNS and SASEGT. CDR3 length equals 14 residues. CDR3 coding DNA: TGTGCCAGCAGTGAAGGGGCTAGCCAAGAGACCCAGTACTTC. It translates to CASSEGASQETQYF.

This clonotype has more than one count but fewer than ten. The rearrangement uses TRBV12-3 or TRBV12-4 and TRBJ1-4; D possibly corresponds to TRBD1 (5 bases). Trimming shortened V by 5 bases and J by 5 bases, and 12 bases separated the two germline ends. The CDR3 consists of 14 residues. CDR3 nucleotides: TGTGCCAGCAGTCGTTCAGGGAGGAATGAAAAACTGTTTTTT. Translation: CASSRSGRNEKLFF.

This clonotype was counted ten times or more. V is TRBV5-1 and J is TRBJ2-7; the D gene is possibly TRBD1 (7 bases). The germline CDR1 and CDR2 sequences are SGHRS and YFSETQ. V was shortened by 0 bases and J by 3 bases, with 13 bases between the two germline ends. This CDR3 comprises 15 residues. For the CDR3, the DNA is TGCGCCAGCAGCTTGGCCGGGGGACAGCTCTACGAGCAGTACTTC. It encodes CASSLAGGQLYEQYF.

The count of this clonotype is one. The chain combines TRBV5-4 with TRBJ2-5, with 7 bases that match TRBD2. V was clipped by 0 bases and J by 4 bases; unmatched bases: 3. Germline V gene sequence: CDR1 SGHNT, CDR2 YYREEE (reference sequence). The CDR3 consists of 14 residues. This chain's CDR3 is CASSLVASGETQYF. The DNA of the CDR3 is TGTGCCAGCAGCTTGGTAGCTAGCGGAGAGACCCAGTACTTC.

The rearrangement links TRBV7-9 to TRBJ2-1; D may be TRBD1 or TRBD2 (6 bases each). This CDR3 is built from 13 residues. V was pared by 3 bases and J by 9 bases, with 12 bases between. The germline V gene encodes CDR1 SEHNR and CDR2 FQNEAQ (reference sequence). The CDR3 protein is CASSLEGGLEQFF. The CDR3 DNA reads as TGTGCCAGCAGCTTGGAGGGGGGTCTTGAGCAGTTCTTC.

The rearrangement uses TRBV12-2 and TRBJ2-3; the D call TRBD2 from the table was never checked on the DNA. TRBV12-2 is noted as a pseudogene. This CDR3 comprises 16 residues. The CDR3 sequence is CASRGKRGPFTDTQYF. CDR3 bases: TGTGCAAGTCGCGGAAAGCGGGGACCCTTTACGGATACGCAGTATTTT.

This clonotype was detected only a few times. V is TRBV6-2 or TRBV6-3 and J is TRBJ2-1; no clear D. CDR3 length equals 11 residues. Trimming left V 5 bases short and J 10 bases short, with 9 bases between. Germline V gives CDR1 MNHEY, CDR2 SVGEGT. CDR3 residues: CASSQSNEQFF. The CDR3 nucleotides read TGTGCCAGCAGTCAAAGCAACGAGCAGTTCTTC.

This clonotype was seen many times. This chain links TRBV12-3 or TRBV12-4 with TRBJ1-2; 9 bases align to TRBD1. The CDR3 is 13 amino acids. After removal of 6 bases from V and 12 bases from J, the junction contained 11 bases not matched to a gene. The CDR3 DNA reads as TGTGCCAGCAGCACGGGACAGGGCGTAGGTGACACCTTC. This gives the protein CASSTGQGVGDTF.

The chain employs TRBV20-1 and TRBJ1-6, with a possible D match to TRBD1 (5 bases). V was trimmed by 6 bases and J by 6 bases, leaving 12 bases between them. CDR3 length equals 13 residues. The V gene's germline CDR1 is DFQATT and CDR2 SNEGSKA (reference sequence). The CDR3 sequence: CSARRDSNSPLHF. In DNA form, the CDR3 reads TGCAGTGCCCGCAGGGATTCTAATTCACCCCTCCACTTT.

V gene TRBV4-2 combines with J gene TRBJ1-1; TRBD1 aligns across 8 bases. Trimming at V came to 4 bases and at J to 3 bases, leaving 7 bases not matched to a gene. The germline V gene encodes CDR1 LGHNA and CDR2 YNFKEQ. There are 15 residues in the CDR3. The CDR3 nucleotides are TGTGCCAGCAGCCGGAAGGGACAGGATGACACTGAAGCTTTCTTT. Protein sequence: CASSRKGQDDTEAFF.

This clonotype has only a few counts. The chain carries TRBV28 and TRBJ2-1; unclear D gene. The CDR3 is 13 residues long. V lost 7 bases, J lost 5 bases, and 12 bases lay in between. From germline, CDR1 is MDHEN and CDR2 SYDVKM. CDR3 protein: CASTQSNDNEQFF. The CDR3 DNA reads TGTGCCAGCACACAATCGAATGACAATGAGCAGTTCTTC.

The rearrangement joins TRBV7-8 to TRBJ2-3, with 10 bases fitting TRBD2. In germline, CDR1 is SGHVS, CDR2 FQNEAQ. With 1 base clipped from V and 5 bases from J, the junction kept 6 bases outside the gene matches. CDR3 length equals 16 residues. CDR3 region: CASSLGSGGAKDTQYF. CDR3 nucleotides: TGTGCCAGCAGCTTAGGGAGCGGGGGGGCGAAAGATACGCAGTATTTT.

The chain is built from TRBV19 and TRBJ2-1, with D possibly being TRBD2 (5 bases). This CDR3 has 13 residues. Germline V gene lookup returns CDR1 LNHDA and CDR2 SQIVND (reference sequence). Trimming cost V 1 base and J 6 bases, with 7 bases left between them. The CDR3 here is CASSIGGLNEQFF. Here the CDR3 DNA reads TGTGCCAGTAGTATAGGAGGACTCAATGAGCAGTTCTTC.

This clonotype was recorded at least ten times. V is TRBV5-1 and J is TRBJ1-1; D call uncertain. The length of the CDR3 is 14 residues. Germline loops: CDR1 SGHRS, CDR2 YFSETQ. V was pared by 5 bases and J by 2 bases, with 13 bases between. The CDR3 reads CASRVGRRNTEAFF. DNA of the CDR3: TGCGCCAGCAGGGTCGGACGGAGAAACACTGAAGCTTTCTTT.

There are many counts of this clonotype. J is TRBJ1-4 and V is TRBV30, with a possible D match to TRBD1 (6 bases). V dropped 6 bases and J dropped 0 bases, with 23 bases sitting between them. CDR1 and CDR2 (germline): GTSNPN, SVGIG (reference sequence). This CDR3 comprises 18 residues. CDR3 coding DNA: TGTGCCTGTAAAAGGAGGGGACATCCGACTGCAACTAATGAAAAACTGTTTTTT. Amino acids: CACKRRGHPTATNEKLFF.

This clonotype was counted many times. The chain couples TRBV29-1 to TRBJ1-3; TRBD1 is a possible D gene (6 bases). The CDR3 spans 13 residues. V lost 7 bases, J lost 1 base, and 11 bases lay in between. Germline V lookup: CDR1 SQVTM, CDR2 ANQGSEA. CDR3 region: CSARRGSGNTIYF. In DNA, the CDR3 is TGCAGCGCTCGGAGGGGGTCTGGAAACACCATATATTTT.

The gene calls are TRBV5-4 and TRBJ2-7; D possibly uses TRBD1 or TRBD2 (5 bases each). The germline gives CDR1 SGHNT, CDR2 YYREEE (reference sequence). The CDR3 consists of 13 residues. V was clipped by 0 bases and J by 2 bases, with 6 bases between them. CDR3 in amino acids: CASSLAGPYEQYF. The CDR3 DNA reads as TGTGCCAGCAGCTTGGCGGGACCCTACGAGCAGTACTTC.

This clonotype was seen a handful of times. The V and J genes are TRBV27 and TRBJ1-1; D gene ambiguous. V lost 6 bases and J 3 bases, leaving 8 bases between the germline ends. CDR3 length equals 12 residues. Germline CDR1 MNHEY, CDR2 SMNVEV (reference sequence). The CDR3 here is CASRYPYTEAFF. The CDR3 DNA reads as TGTGCCAGCAGGTATCCTTACACTGAAGCTTTCTTT.

The CDR3 protein is CSARGLAGGAGEQYF. CDR3 DNA: TGCAGTGCTAGAGGACTAGCGGGGGGTGCTGGCGAGCAGTACTTC. The chain links TRBV20-1 to TRBJ2-7; 13 nucleotides agree with TRBD2. Germline lookup yields CDR1 DFQATT and CDR2 SNEGSKA (reference sequence). Trimming at V came to 1 base and at J to 6 bases, leaving 6 bases not matched to a gene. The CDR3 consists of 15 residues.

This clonotype has only a few counts. This chain links TRBV7-2 with TRBJ1-3, with D perhaps TRBD1 (5 bases). The CDR3 loop spans 16 amino acids. Germline CDR1 is SGHTA and CDR2 is FQGNSA. Trimming pared 1 base from V and 1 base from J, leaving 11 bases between. The CDR3 loop is CASSLVGPPSGNTIYF. The CDR3 DNA is TGTGCCAGCAGCTTAGTGGGGCCGCCATCTGGAAACACCATATATTTT.